This is a list of T cell receptor beta chains from one sample in a study of early T cells in non-severe SARS-CoV-2 infection. One entry per CDR3 protein results from TCRdb running MiXCR on the 5' RACE reads. The sample carries 50,000 to 70,000 distinct CDR3 sequences, about an eighth recorded once. Sequencing was carried out using whole blood. These receptors were obtained from an adult who was a healthcare worker with PCR-confirmed SARS-CoV-2 infection or an uninfected control (not recorded which). Both conserved end residues are part of each CDR3. The D gene is left open where the match is weak. Clone sizes are given selectively: once, few, many, or a class where the clone is expanded.

cdr3_nt cdr3_aa j_call cdr3_length d_call v_call clone_size
TGCAGTGCTAGAGGGCCGACTTACAATGAGCAGTTCTTC CSARGPTYNEQFF TRBJ2-1 13 NA TRBV20-1 NA
TGTGCCAGCAGCTTAGGAGCGGGACAGAAGCTTCCGAACACTGAAGCTTTCTTT CASSLGAGQKLPNTEAFF TRBJ1-1 18 TRBD1 TRBV7-2 many
TGTGCCAGTAGTATAACAGGGGCCAGGTCCTACGAGCAGTACTTC CASSITGARSYEQYF TRBJ2-7 15 TRBD1 TRBV19 few
TGTGCCAGCGGTTCAGGGGGCGGGAGGAATTCACCCCTCCACTTT CASGSGGGRNSPLHF TRBJ1-6 15 TRBD1 TRBV9 few
TGTGCCTGGATGAGGCCGCCGAACAATGAGCAGTTCTTC CAWMRPPNNEQFF TRBJ2-1 13 NA TRBV30 many
TGTGCCAGCAGTTACTATGGAGAGAGCTACGAGCAGTACTTC CASSYYGESYEQYF TRBJ2-7 14 NA TRBV6-2/TRBV6-3 NA
TGCGCCAGCAGCCGCTCGGGACAGCAAGAGACCCAGTACTTC CASSRSGQQETQYF TRBJ2-5 14 TRBD1 TRBV5-1 many
TGTGCCAGCAGTCCGGCGGGACTCACCACCGGGGAGCTGTTTTTT CASSPAGLTTGELFF TRBJ2-2 15 NA TRBV3-1 NA
TGTGCCAGTAGGGACAAGGCGGGCTCACCCCTCCACTTT CASRDKAGSPLHF TRBJ1-6 13 NA TRBV19 many
TGCGCCAGCAGCTTACAGGGGTACTCCTACGAGCAGTACTTC CASSLQGYSYEQYF TRBJ2-7 14 TRBD1 TRBV5-1 many
TGTGCCAGCAGCTTAGTTGAACTAGCGGGGGGGCCCCACAATGAGCAGTTCTTC CASSLVELAGGPHNEQFF TRBJ2-1 18 TRBD2 TRBV11-2 many
TGTGCCAGCAGCCCACCCAAGAACTACGAGCAGTACTTC CASSPPKNYEQYF TRBJ2-7 13 NA TRBV28 NA
TGCGCCAGCAGCCAAGATCTTGTTGGGGGGACGGACACCGGGGAGCTGTTTTTT CASSQDLVGGTDTGELFF TRBJ2-2 18 NA TRBV4-3 medium-sized
TGTGCCAGCAGTTATGGCGGGGGGGCCATAGATACGCAGTATTTT CASSYGGGAIDTQYF TRBJ2-3 15 TRBD2 TRBV6-2/TRBV6-3 many
TGTGCCAGCAGCCAAGGACAGCGGAACACTGAAGCTTTCTTT CASSQGQRNTEAFF TRBJ1-1 14 NA TRBV3-1 few
TGCGCCAGCAGCCCGGGGACTACAGGGGTTGATGAGCAGTTCTTC CASSPGTTGVDEQFF TRBJ2-1 15 NA TRBV4-3 NA
TGTGCCAGCAGCTTAGGTATGGAGACCCAGTACTTC CASSLGMETQYF TRBJ2-5 12 NA TRBV7-6 NA
TGCAGTGCGGGGACTAGTTTTTTCCCGAGCTCCTACAATGAGCAGTTCTTC CSAGTSFFPSSYNEQFF TRBJ2-1 17 TRBD2 TRBV20-1 NA
TGTGCCAGCAGCTGGAGTCAGATTACTACCTACGAGCAGTACTTC CASSWSQITTYEQYF TRBJ2-7 15 NA TRBV7-8 many
TGTGCCAGCAGCTACCCAACCGGGACTAGCGGGGGTACCATTAGTTACAATGAGCAGTTCTTC CASSYPTGTSGGTISYNEQFF TRBJ2-1 21 TRBD2 TRBV7-9 few
TGTGCCATCAGACAGGATACAGATACGCAGTATTTT CAIRQDTDTQYF TRBJ2-3 12 NA TRBV10-3 NA
TGCAGTGCTACCCCGTCAGGGACAGGGAGCACAGATACGCAGTATTTT CSATPSGTGSTDTQYF TRBJ2-3 16 TRBD1 TRBV20-1 many
TGCGCCAGCAGCTTCTGGTCAGGGGGCCCCGGTGGTGAAAAACTGTTTTTT CASSFWSGGPGGEKLFF TRBJ1-4 17 TRBD1 TRBV5-1 many
TGTGCCAGCAGCTCCACCCGCAGCCCGGTCTACGGCTACACCTTC CASSSTRSPVYGYTF TRBJ1-2 15 NA TRBV11-2 NA